This T cell receptor beta chain was identified during a study of blood T cell repertoires in COVID-19. The overall study: The study drew acute and convalescent COVID-19 samples from the United States, Italy and Spain.

TCRdb keeps only in-frame clones here, not all; method: immunoSEQ multiplex PCR. The data show roughly 100,000 clones, approximately 87% seen once. The V gene lost 5 bases and the J gene lost 0 bases, with 14 bases spanning the gap. This CDR3 comprises 16 residues. Looked up from germline, CDR1 is LNHDA and CDR2 is SQIVND (reference sequence). This clone was seen just once. The sequenced sample was peripheral blood. V gene TRBV19 combines with J gene TRBJ1-5; a possible D gene is TRBD1 (5 bases). The TCR was taken from a woman in her thirties with acute or convalescent COVID-19. CDR3 in amino acids: CASSRADTSSNQPQHF. The CDR3, as DNA: TGTGCCAGTAGTCGGGCGGACACTTCTAGCAATCAGCCCCAGCATTTT.